This TCR beta chain appears in the sequencing data of a study of cytomegalovirus exposure and HLA in healthy donors. Whole-study results and caveats: The study listed some 160 cytomegalovirus-associated TCR beta chains. Reports described diagnosis of cytomegalovirus status by the classifier as highly specific and sensitive. For most TCR sequences rarity was the rule, although some public TCRs occurred in many donors.

The data were produced by immunoSEQ multiplex PCR, yet TCRdb's version contains in-frame clones alone and is incomplete. The sample carries some 130,000 clones, 82% recorded once. This clone was counted a few times. As yet, its antigen is unknown. A 120-subject validation cohort, separate from the approximately 670-subject first cohort, supplied the donors. Germline V gene sequence: CDR1 WNHNN, CDR2 SYGVQD (reference sequence). V shed 5 bases and J shed 13 bases, with 20 bases lying between them. The CDR3 has 13 residues. The V call is TRBV10-1, the J call TRBJ1-1; D possibly corresponds to TRBD1 (6 bases). The TCR was taken from a man aged 25 to 45 in good health and CMV-seropositive. Specimen: PBMCs. The CDR3: CASSQQGATTVFF. CDR3 DNA: TGCGCCAGCAGTCAACAGGGTGCCACGACGGTTTTCTTT.